The 9 T cell receptor beta chains in this list originate from one sample, sequenced in a study of OX40 agonist ivuxolimab in advanced cancers. Profiled with immunoSEQ multiplex PCR; TCRdb holds only in-frame clones, not every one. The sample has around 69,000 clones; over 75% are singletons. Sequences were derived from CD4+ or CD8+ T cells sorted from blood, sampled in a trial of the OX40 agonist ivuxolimab. The receptors were sampled from an adult with an advanced solid tumor such as melanoma, head and neck, liver or kidney cancer.

The genes are TRBV19 and TRBJ2-1; D possibly corresponds to TRBD1 (6 bases). V lost 10 bases to trimming and J lost 9 bases, with 19 bases between them. The germline gives CDR1 LNHDA, CDR2 SQIVND (reference sequence). The CDR3 length is 13 residues. The CDR3 loop is CATKTGTNGEQFF. For the CDR3, the DNA is TGTGCCACAAAGACAGGTACTAATGGTGAGCAGTTCTTC.

The chain combines TRBV7-2 with TRBJ1-3; D unresolved. CDR1 is SGHTA, CDR2 FQGNSA, per germline. Trimming removed 3 bases from V and 4 bases from J, with 10 bases in between. CDR3 length: 14 residues. CDR3 protein: CASSFSFNGNTIYF. CDR3 sequence (DNA): TGTGCCAGCAGCTTCAGCTTCAACGGAAACACCATATATTTT. Complete variable domain (other parts from reference TRBV7-2 and TRBJ1-3): GAGVSQSPSNKVTEKGKDVELRCDPISGHTALYWYRQSLGQGLEFLIYFQGNSAPDKSGLPSDRFSAERTGGSVSTLTIQRTQQEDSAVYLCASSFSFNGNTIYFGEGSWLTVV.

This sequence joins TRBV12-5 and TRBJ1-5; D is uncertain. This CDR3 is built from 17 residues. V lost 0 bases to trimming and J lost 0 bases, with 12 bases between them. Germline CDR1 is LGHNT and CDR2 is FRNRAP. The CDR3, as DNA: TGTGCTAGTGGTTTGGTTTTCTCCGGGAATAGCAATCAGCCCCAGCATTTT. Translating gives CASGLVFSGNSNQPQHF.

This rearrangement joins TRBV6-5 to TRBJ2-4; tentatively, D is TRBD1 (6 bases). CDR3 length equals 14 residues. The germline V and J ends were trimmed by 5 bases and 3 bases, with 11 bases remaining between them. CDR1 is MNHEY, CDR2 SVGAGI, per germline. The CDR3: CASSTSTGKNIQYF. DNA for the CDR3: TGTGCCAGCAGTACCTCGACAGGCAAAAACATTCAGTACTTC.

The chain joins TRBV12-1 to TRBJ2-3; TRBD2 reflects the table's D call only, with no check against the DNA. TRBV12-1 is flagged as a pseudogene. The CDR3 is 17 amino acids. This CDR3 reads CASSLPLESPITDTQYF. CDR3 nucleotide sequence: TGTGCCAGCAGCTTACCCCTTGAGTCCCCTATCACAGATACGCAGTATTTT.

The chain links TRBV2 to TRBJ2-2, with D possibly being TRBD2 (6 bases). The CDR3 extends over 12 amino acids. The germline V and J ends were trimmed by 10 bases and 5 bases, with 11 bases remaining between them. Germline-derived CDR1 and CDR2 are SNHLY and FYNNEI. The CDR3 nucleotides are TGTGCCACCGGACTACCAACCGGGGAGCTGTTTTTT. As protein: CATGLPTGELFF.

The rearrangement uses TRBV6-6 and TRBJ2-4; D not certain. Trimming stripped 5 bases from V and 0 bases from J, with 8 bases between. The CDR3 has 14 amino acids. CDR1 is MNHNY and CDR2 is SVGAGI in the germline V gene (reference sequence). The CDR3 coding sequence is TGTGCCAGCAGTGAGGCAGGAGCCAAAAACATTCAGTACTTC. This encodes CASSEAGAKNIQYF.

The V gene is TRBV28, the J gene TRBJ1-4, with 9 bases aligning to TRBD1. CDR3 size: 14 residues. Trimming at V came to 5 bases and at J to 8 bases, leaving 6 bases not matched to a gene. Germline assignment: CDR1 MDHEN and CDR2 SYDVKM. This chain's CDR3 is CASSQQGADEKLFF. DNA of the CDR3: TGTGCCAGCAGTCAACAGGGGGCAGACGAAAAACTGTTTTTT.

This clone was detected only once. The J gene is TRBJ1-1, the V gene TRBV5-1; tentatively, D is TRBD1 (6 bases). CDR1 SGHRS and CDR2 YFSETQ come from the germline V gene. V gave up 2 bases and J gave up 5 bases, with 13 bases separating them. This CDR3 spans 14 amino acids. The CDR3 loop is CASSLQWRGTEAFF. CDR3 coding DNA: TGCGCCAGCAGCTTACAGTGGAGGGGGACTGAAGCTTTCTTT.